These T cell receptor beta chains were read from a single sample in a study of response to subunit inactivated influenza vaccine. TCRdb used MiXCR to reprocess the RT-PCR reads, holding one entry per CDR3 protein. The sample lists 650,000 to 700,000 distinct CDR3 sequences; about a sixth were seen once. Source: PBMCs from blood, taken 12 days after vaccination. The receptors shown here come from a man over 45 who received an inactivated influenza vaccine. CDR3s include the opening cysteine and the closing phenylalanine or tryptophan. D genes are given only for firm matches. Clone size, where shown, is once, few, many, or a class for clones that have expanded.

>-|-|TRBJ2-6|TRBV19
CASIQGGFGANVLTF
TGTGCCAGTATACAGGGTGGGTTTGGGGCCAACGTCCTGACTTTC
>TRBD2|few|TRBJ2-2|TRBV9
CASSVTTSGGYTGELFF
TGTGCCAGCAGCGTCACGACTAGCGGGGGTTATACCGGGGAGCTGTTTTTT
>-|-|TRBJ1-4|TRBV29-1
CSAKVEKLFF
TGCAGCGCCAAGGTGGAAAAACTGTTTTTT
>-|-|TRBJ2-7|TRBV20-1
CSATGGSYEQYF
TGCAGTGCTACGGGCGGCTCCTACGAGCAGTACTTC
>TRBD1|few|TRBJ2-4|TRBV18
CASSPPQGAGVAKNIQYF
TGTGCCAGCTCACCACCCCAGGGGGCAGGGGTAGCCAAAAACATTCAGTACTTC
>TRBD1|few|TRBJ2-6|TRBV27
CASSLEGGATGANVLTF
TGTGCCAGCAGTTTAGAAGGGGGCGCTACCGGGGCCAACGTCCTGACTTTC
>-|-|TRBJ2-5|TRBV4-3
CASSQSQRGAETQYF
TGCGCCAGCAGCCAATCCCAAAGAGGGGCAGAGACCCAGTACTTC
>TRBD1|few|TRBJ2-2|TRBV27
CASSGTGQGYYGGELFF
TGTGCCAGCAGTGGCACGGGACAGGGGTATTATGGCGGGGAGCTGTTTTTT
>-|-|TRBJ1-1|TRBV7-9
CASSLAGGEYMNTEAFF
TGTGCCAGCAGCTTAGCGGGGGGGGAATATATGAACACTGAAGCTTTCTTT
>-|many|TRBJ2-1|TRBV7-7
CASSSGLGIDNEQFF
TGTGCTAGCAGCTCCGGATTAGGGATAGACAATGAGCAGTTCTTC
>-|-|TRBJ2-1|TRBV7-2
CASSLVFSLRDEQFF
TGTGCCAGCAGCTTAGTCTTCAGTCTGCGGGATGAGCAGTTCTTC
>-|-|TRBJ1-2|TRBV12-3/TRBV12-4
CASSFLGQVHYGYTF
TGTGCCAGCAGTTTCCTGGGGCAGGTACACTACGGCTACACCTTC
>-|-|TRBJ1-1|TRBV9
CASTPVGARNTEAFF
TGTGCCAGCACCCCGGTCGGGGCCCGAAACACTGAAGCTTTCTTT
>-|many|TRBJ2-7|TRBV29-1
CSVAGYEQYF
TGCAGCGTTGCAGGGTACGAGCAGTACTTC
>-|few|TRBJ1-1|TRBV6-2/TRBV6-3
CASSRQNNEAFF
TGTGCCAGCAGTCGACAGAATAATGAAGCTTTCTTT
>TRBD1|few|TRBJ1-3|TRBV4-3
CASSPQWGQGAFGNTIYF
TGCGCCAGCAGCCCCCAATGGGGACAGGGGGCCTTTGGAAACACCATATATTTT
>TRBD2|few|TRBJ2-1|TRBV10-3
CAISELIAGGPGSSYNEQFF
TGTGCCATCAGTGAGCTCATAGCGGGAGGGCCGGGGAGCTCCTACAATGAGCAGTTCTTC
>TRBD1|-|TRBJ1-1|TRBV11-2
CASSLDRMSGEAFF
TGTGCCAGCAGCCTGGACAGGATGAGTGGTGAAGCTTTCTTT
>-|few|TRBJ2-2|TRBV2
CASSPKQVLLELFF
TGTGCCAGCAGTCCCAAGCAAGTGCTATTAGAGCTGTTTTTT
>-|few|TRBJ1-2|TRBV7-2
CASSSSTGGYTF
TGTGCCAGCAGCTCCTCGACAGGCGGCTACACCTTC
>TRBD2|-|TRBJ2-5|TRBV27
CASSLLASGGAQETQYF
TGTGCCAGCAGTTTACTGGCTAGCGGGGGGGCTCAAGAGACCCAGTACTTC
>-|few|TRBJ2-2|TRBV12-3/TRBV12-4
CASSQQDLGGELFF
TGTGCCAGCAGCCAACAAGACCTCGGCGGGGAGCTGTTTTTT
>TRBD1|-|TRBJ1-1|TRBV27
CASSLSIQGASEAFF
TGTGCCAGCAGTTTATCTATTCAGGGGGCGAGTGAAGCTTTCTTT
>TRBD1|few|TRBJ2-7|TRBV7-8
CASSIPPGQGYEQYF
TGTGCCAGCAGCATACCTCCGGGACAGGGTTACGAGCAGTACTTC
>TRBD2|-|TRBJ2-1|TRBV20-1
CSARGSGLAGLHSYNEQFF
TGCAGTGCTAGAGGGTCCGGGCTAGCGGGACTCCACTCCTACAATGAGCAGTTCTTC
>-|many|TRBJ2-4|TRBV20-1
CSARPNDKNIQYF
TGCAGTGCGCGCCCAAATGACAAAAACATTCAGTACTTC
>-|-|TRBJ2-3|TRBV11-2
CASSSEGSAFTDTQYF
TGTGCCAGCAGCTCTGAGGGTAGCGCCTTCACAGATACGCAGTATTTT
>-|few|TRBJ2-3|TRBV15
CATSTGKRTDTQYF
TGTGCCACCAGCACTGGGAAGCGGACAGATACGCAGTATTTT
>-|few|TRBJ2-5|TRBV12-3/TRBV12-4
CASSTGGGQETQYF
TGTGCCAGCAGTACAGGAGGAGGACAAGAGACCCAGTACTTC
>-|many|TRBJ1-6|TRBV9
CASSTGTVRAPLHF
TGTGCCAGCAGCACCGGGACGGTGAGGGCACCCCTCCACTTT
>-|-|TRBJ2-6|TRBV5-6
CASTRLPDSGANVLTF
TGTGCCAGCACCCGTCTGCCCGACTCTGGGGCCAACGTCCTGACTTTC
>TRBD1|few|TRBJ2-3|TRBV5-1
CASSLGQDSTDTQYF
TGCGCCAGCAGCTTAGGACAGGACAGCACAGATACGCAGTATTTT
>-|few|TRBJ2-2|TRBV12-3/TRBV12-4
CASRLLTGTGELFF
TGTGCCAGCAGACTCCTCACCGGCACCGGGGAGCTGTTTTTT
>TRBD2|few|TRBJ2-3|TRBV7-3
CASSLRAPIYSGRGSTDTQYF
TGTGCCAGCAGCTTAAGAGCTCCCATCTATAGCGGGAGGGGAAGCACAGATACGCAGTATTTT
>-|-|TRBJ2-2|TRBV9
CASSVQGGNTGELFF
TGTGCCAGCAGCGTCCAGGGGGGGAACACCGGGGAGCTGTTTTTT
>-|-|TRBJ2-5|TRBV20-1
CSARDLAATETQYF
TGCAGTGCTAGAGATCTGGCTGCTACGGAGACCCAGTACTTC
>-|few|TRBJ2-2|TRBV29-1
CSVEETLGELFF
TGCAGCGTAGAAGAGACACTCGGGGAGCTGTTTTTT
>TRBD2|once|TRBJ2-7|TRBV20-1
CSATRGDYPYEQYF
TGCAGTGCTACCCGGGGGGACTATCCCTACGAGCAGTACTTC
>-|-|TRBJ2-5|TRBV20-1
CSARALERPQETQYF
TGCAGTGCTAGAGCCTTAGAGAGACCCCAAGAGACCCAGTACTTC
>-|-|TRBJ2-5|TRBV11-3
CASSQRSGPQETQYF
TGTGCCAGCAGCCAACGTTCGGGTCCCCAAGAGACCCAGTACTTC
>-|-|TRBJ1-2|TRBV7-2
CASSPTQGNYGYTF
TGTGCCAGCAGCCCAACCCAGGGGAACTATGGCTACACCTTC